The 32 T cell receptor beta chains in this list originate from one sample, sequenced in a study of tissue T cells after allogeneic stem cell transplantation. Clones were read by immunoSEQ multiplex PCR, and TCRdb kept only the in-frame ones, dropping some. Here the sample spans about 40,000 clones, roughly 89% being singletons. This specimen was blood, taken before transplantation. The source is a woman aged 40-69 years who later had graft-versus-host disease after an allogeneic stem cell transplant.

The chain employs TRBV18 and TRBJ2-1; D remains unclear. CDR1 and CDR2 from the germline V gene are KGHSH and LQKENI. This CDR3 has 15 amino acids. Trimming removed 0 bases from V and 2 bases from J, with 8 bases in between. The CDR3 region has the DNA TGTGCCAGCTCACCACCCCATGGCACCTACAATGAGCAGTTCTTC. Translation gives CASSPPHGTYNEQFF.

The chain has TRBV14 and TRBJ2-1; 8 bases fit TRBD2. V trimming: 6 bases; J trimming: 3 bases; junction bases outside the gene matches: 10. The CDR3 loop spans 16 amino acids. Per the germline V gene, CDR1 is SGHDN and CDR2 is FVKESK. DNA of the CDR3: TGTGCCAGCAGTGCCGGGGGGGGAGGCTACTACAATGAGCAGTTCTTC. Its protein product is CASSAGGGGYYNEQFF.

The chain links TRBV23-1 to TRBJ2-2, with 7 bases identical to TRBD1. TRBV23-1 is an ORF for which the function is uncertain. V trimming: 2 bases; J trimming: 5 bases; junction bases outside the gene matches: 20. This CDR3 has 20 amino acids. CDR3 nucleotides: TGCGCCAGCAGTCAAACAAGCCGGGGACAGTCCTACTCCCTTACCGGGGAGCTGTTTTTT. Protein product: CASSQTSRGQSYSLTGELFF.

J is TRBJ1-2 and V is TRBV6-1; 11 bases match TRBD1. This CDR3 region has 18 residues. Germline V lookup: CDR1 MNHNS, CDR2 SASEGT. The V and J ends lost 2 bases and 4 bases, in that order; junction bases with no gene match: 12. Here the CDR3 DNA reads TGTGCCAGCAGTGAAAGACCGTGGACAGGGGGCAGGAGCTATGGCTACACCTTC. Translating it yields CASSERPWTGGRSYGYTF.

This clone is a singleton in its sample. The chain recombines TRBV29-1 with TRBJ2-7; TRBD2 matches 9 bases. V was clipped by 7 bases and J by 4 bases; unmatched bases: 8. CDR1 SQVTM and CDR2 ANQGSEA come from the germline V gene. The CDR3 totals 13 residues. DNA of the CDR3: TGCAGCGCCCACGGGCTAGCGGGGTACGAGCAGTACTTC. Amino acids: CSAHGLAGYEQYF.

The chain recombines TRBV19 with TRBJ2-3, with D unclear. The CDR3 spans 15 residues. Germline CDR1 reads LNHDA; CDR2 reads SQIVND (reference sequence). Trimming took 2 bases from V and 0 from J, leaving 9 bases between them. Here the CDR3 DNA reads TGTGCCAGTAGTATATCCACAGCTAGCACAGATACGCAGTATTTT. It is translated as CASSISTASTDTQYF.

The V gene is TRBV5-4, the J gene TRBJ2-3, with D perhaps matching TRBD1 or TRBD2 (6 bases each). The CDR3 extends over 16 amino acids. V was shortened by 3 bases and J by 5 bases, with 19 bases between the two germline ends. The V gene's germline CDR1 is SGHNT and CDR2 YYREEE (reference sequence). For the CDR3, the DNA is TGTGCCAGCAGCTGGGGGGCCGGAGGGCGAAGAGATACGCAGTATTTT. As protein: CASSWGAGGRRDTQYF.

The chain joins TRBV28 to TRBJ2-1; TRBD2 agrees at 10 bases. The CDR3 runs to 18 residues. With V trimmed by 4 bases and J by 9 bases, 18 bases remained unmatched. Germline lookup yields CDR1 MDHEN and CDR2 SYDVKM. The CDR3 spells CASSSTPAVAGGFGEQFF. Here the CDR3 DNA reads TGTGCCAGCAGTTCTACGCCGGCCGTAGCGGGAGGCTTCGGTGAGCAGTTCTTC. The full variable domain, in which reference TRBV28 and TRBJ2-1 provide the parts outside the CDR3, is DVKVTQSSRYLVKRTGEKVFLECVQDMDHENMFWYRQDPGLGLRLIYFSYDVKMKEKGDIPEGYSVSREKKERFSLILESASTNQTSMYLCASSSTPAVAGGFGEQFFGPGTRLTVL.

CDR3 sequence: CASSLSDRVPGNTIYF. As DNA, the CDR3 is TGTGCCAGCAGTTTAAGCGACAGGGTCCCTGGAAACACCATATATTTT. J is TRBJ1-3 and V is TRBV28; 7 bases match TRBD1. V was clipped by 2 bases and J by 2 bases; unmatched bases: 6. CDR3 length: 16 amino acids. The V gene's germline CDR1 is MDHEN and CDR2 SYDVKM.

In nucleotides, the CDR3 is TGCGCCAGCAGCGCGGGGACTAGCGGGAGAGTAGGCACAGATACGCAGTATTTT. Amino acids: CASSAGTSGRVGTDTQYF. This chain uses TRBV5-1 with TRBJ2-3; 14 bases map to TRBD2. The CDR3 covers 18 residues. Trimming removed 4 bases from V and 1 base from J; junction bases left unmatched: 8. CDR1 and CDR2 from the germline V gene are SGHRS and YFSETQ.

In this sample, this clone turned up once. The chain carries TRBV6-1 and TRBJ2-1, with D uncertain. Germline V gene lookup returns CDR1 MNHNS and CDR2 SASEGT. CDR3 length: 15 amino acids. V was clipped by 1 base and J by 4 bases, with 11 bases between them. The CDR3 reads CASSEGSGDYNEQFF. The CDR3 DNA sequence: TGTGCCAGCAGTGAAGGGTCGGGTGATTACAATGAGCAGTTCTTC.

The chain links TRBV7-2 to TRBJ2-5; D gene ambiguous. CDR1 is SGHTA, CDR2 FQGNSA, per germline. This CDR3 is built from 13 residues. Trimming removed 1 base at V and 5 bases at J, with 8 bases between. This CDR3 reads CASSLGQRETQYF. The CDR3 DNA sequence: TGTGCCAGCAGCTTAGGGCAGAGGGAGACCCAGTACTTC.

V and J are TRBV7-3 and TRBJ1-6, with TRBD1 identical over 9 bases. The length of the CDR3 is 14 residues. The ends lost 6 bases at V and 9 bases at J; junction bases unmatched: 6. The V gene's germline CDR1 is SGHTA and CDR2 FQGTGA. CDR3 amino acids: CASRSGTGPSPLHF. The CDR3 DNA sequence: TGTGCCAGCAGGTCCGGGACAGGGCCTTCACCCCTCCACTTT.

The chain joins TRBV4-1 to TRBJ2-7; possible D gene TRBD1, 6 bases. Trimming removed 0 bases at V and 7 bases at J, with 13 bases between. The CDR3 covers 14 residues. Germline lookup yields CDR1 MGHRA and CDR2 YSYEKL. CDR3 in DNA: TGCGCCAGCAGCCAAGAACCGGGACACGGGGAGCAGTACTTC. It yields the protein CASSQEPGHGEQYF.

This rearrangement joins TRBV6-5 to TRBJ2-1, with 8 nucleotides matching TRBD1. Germline V gene lookup returns CDR1 MNHEY and CDR2 SVGAGI. Trimming removed 2 bases from V and 0 bases from J; junction bases left unmatched: 3. The CDR3 runs to 16 residues. Here the CDR3 reads CASSYTGGSSYNEQFF. For the CDR3, the DNA is TGTGCCAGCAGTTACACAGGGGGGAGCTCCTACAATGAGCAGTTCTTC.

V gene TRBV3-1 (or the pseudogene TRBV3-2) combines with J gene TRBJ2-1; the D is unclear. Trimming took 1 base from V and 0 from J, leaving 10 bases between them. Germline V CDR1 and CDR2: LGHDT, YNNKEL (reference sequence). This CDR3 spans 16 amino acids. The CDR3 protein is CASSQGGTLSYNEQFF. CDR3 bases: TGTGCCAGCAGCCAAGGGGGAACTCTCTCCTACAATGAGCAGTTCTTC.

This clone was counted once. The CDR3 nucleotides are TGCGCCAGCAGCCGGACTAGCGGGTCCCCTAGCTACGAGCAGTACTTC. Protein product: CASSRTSGSPSYEQYF. This chain connects TRBV4-3 to TRBJ2-7; 11 bases are shared with TRBD2. J gave up 3 bases and V 4 bases, and 8 bases lay outside the gene matches. Germline V gene sequence: CDR1 LGHNA, CDR2 YSLEER. The CDR3 covers 16 residues.

The chain joins TRBV5-1 to TRBJ2-2; D remains ambiguous. With 4 bases removed from V and 5 bases from J, the gap between germline ends came to 12 bases. CDR1 is SGHRS and CDR2 is YFSETQ in the germline V gene. This CDR3 has 14 amino acids. CDR3 nucleotide sequence: TGCGCCAGCAGCAGCCGGGCCGGTACCGGGGAGCTGTTTTTT. The encoded protein is CASSSRAGTGELFF. Based on the CDR3 plus reference TRBV5-1 and TRBJ2-2, the full variable domain is KAGVTQTPRYLIKTRGQQVTLSCSPISGHRSVSWYQQTPGQGLQFLFEYFSETQRNKGNFPGRFSGRQFSNSRSEMNVSTLELGDSALYLCASSSRAGTGELFFGEGSRLTVL.

In its sample, this clone was seen once. The gene calls are TRBV5-5 and TRBJ2-5, with D uncertain. With 0 bases removed from V and 2 bases from J, the gap between germline ends came to 8 bases. From germline, CDR1 is SGHKS and CDR2 YYEKEE (reference sequence). This CDR3 has 14 amino acids. The CDR3: CASSLVSAQETQYF. Written as DNA, the CDR3 is TGTGCCAGCAGCTTGGTTTCAGCACAAGAGACCCAGTACTTC.

The chain uses TRBV24-1 and TRBJ2-5; the match to TRBD2 covers 10 bases. The CDR3 consists of 15 residues. Germline assignment: CDR1 KGHDR and CDR2 SFDVKD. The V segment lost 4 bases and the J segment 5 bases; nucleotides outside the gene matches: 6. The CDR3 sequence: CATSEASGSGETQYF. The CDR3 nucleotides are TGTGCCACCAGTGAGGCTAGCGGGAGTGGGGAGACCCAGTACTTC.

This chain links TRBV27 with TRBJ1-1, with D unclear. Per the germline V gene, CDR1 is MNHEY and CDR2 is SMNVEV (reference sequence). The CDR3 has 15 amino acids. Trimming took off 5 bases at V and 4 bases at J, with 17 bases between the two ends. The CDR3, as DNA: TGTGCCAGCAGTATCTCGACGGTGGCAACCACTGAAGCTTTCTTT. It encodes CASSISTVATTEAFF.

Only one count was recorded for this clone. The chain combines TRBV2 with TRBJ1-4; perhaps TRBD1 as D (5 bases). CDR1 is SNHLY and CDR2 is FYNNEI in the germline V gene. The CDR3 has 13 amino acids. Between the trimmed V and J ends, which lost 9 bases and 8 bases, there was a span of 16 bases. DNA for the CDR3: TGTGCCAGTCTAGGGGTCCTTGGGGAAAAACTGTTTTTT. Its translation is CASLGVLGEKLFF.

The chain recombines TRBV30 with TRBJ1-2; no clear D gene. Germline V CDR1 and CDR2: GTSNPN, SVGIG (reference sequence). This CDR3 has 13 residues. V gave up 2 bases and J gave up 1 base, with 8 bases separating them. The chain's CDR3 is CAWSIGLNYGYTF. The CDR3 DNA follows: TGTGCCTGGAGTATCGGTCTTAACTATGGCTACACCTTC.

The CDR3 is CAWSPTGYEQYF. DNA of the CDR3: TGTGCCTGGAGCCCGACAGGGTACGAGCAGTACTTC. V is TRBV30 and J is TRBJ2-7; 7 bases line up with TRBD1. The ends lost 3 bases at V and 4 bases at J; junction bases unmatched: 3. There are 12 residues in the CDR3. Per the germline V gene, CDR1 is GTSNPN and CDR2 is SVGIG (reference sequence).

Only one count was recorded for this clone. The junction shows a germline mismatch at one end, possibly a read error. This rearrangement joins TRBV7-7 to TRBJ2-5; no definite D call. Germline V gives CDR1 SSHAT, CDR2 FNYEAQ (reference sequence). The CDR3 has 15 amino acids. The CDR3 bases are TGTGCTAGCAGCTTAGCTACGGCACCCCAAGAGACCCAGTACTTC. Translated: CASSLATAPQETQYF. Using reference TRBV7-7 and TRBJ2-5 for the parts outside the CDR3, the full variable domain is GAGVSQSPRYKVTKRGQDVTLRCDPISSHATLYWYQQALGQGPEFLTYFNYEAQPDKSGLPSDRFSAERPEGSISTLTIQRTEQRDSAMYRCASSLATAPQETQYFGPGTRLLVL.

This clone was observed a single time. The gene calls are TRBV14 and TRBJ2-2; the D is unclear. V dropped 1 base and J dropped 0 bases, with 9 bases sitting between them. The CDR3 runs to 16 residues. Germline CDR1 reads SGHDN; CDR2 reads FVKESK. For the CDR3, the DNA is TGTGCCAGCAGCCAAGCTGGACCCCCGAACACCGGGGAGCTGTTTTTT. This sequence encodes CASSQAGPPNTGELFF.

The chain links TRBV6-2 or TRBV6-3 to TRBJ2-2; D not resolved. Germline CDR1 and CDR2: MNHEY and SVGEGT. This CDR3 is built from 18 residues. V lost 6 bases and J lost 1, with 21 bases in between. The CDR3 DNA follows: TGTGCCAGCAGCCCTACTCCCCGTGGGGTATTGAACACCGGGGAGCTGTTTTTT. Translating it yields CASSPTPRGVLNTGELFF.

The chain carries TRBV28 and TRBJ2-1, with 7 bases aligning to TRBD1. The CDR3 loop spans 15 amino acids. Germline V gene sequence: CDR1 MDHEN, CDR2 SYDVKM. The ends lost 6 bases at V and 8 bases at J; junction bases unmatched: 13. CDR3 in amino acids: CASSLGQLVSHEQFF. DNA for the CDR3: TGTGCCAGCAGCCTGGGACAGTTAGTTAGTCATGAGCAGTTCTTC. The full variable domain, completed using reference TRBV28 and TRBJ2-1, is DVKVTQSSRYLVKRTGEKVFLECVQDMDHENMFWYRQDPGLGLRLIYFSYDVKMKEKGDIPEGYSVSREKKERFSLILESASTNQTSMYLCASSLGQLVSHEQFFGPGTRLTVL.

The rearrangement links TRBV19 to TRBJ2-2; TRBD1 aligns across 9 bases. The CDR3 is 19 residues long. V was clipped by 5 bases and J by 0 bases; unmatched bases: 13. Germline-derived CDR1 and CDR2 are LNHDA and SQIVND (reference sequence). In DNA, the CDR3 is TGTGCCAGTAGTGCAATCGGGGCTGGGACAGGGTCGAACACCGGGGAGCTGTTTTTT. Translation: CASSAIGAGTGSNTGELFF.

In nucleotides, the CDR3 is TGTGCCAGCAGCTTAGGTGATCGTGAGACCCAGTACTTC. It codes for CASSLGDRETQYF. The rearrangement joins TRBV7-9 to TRBJ2-5; D is uncertain. This CDR3 is built from 13 residues. V lost 1 base to trimming and J lost 5 bases, with 8 bases between them. Looked up from germline, CDR1 is SEHNR and CDR2 is FQNEAQ (reference sequence).

This chain connects TRBV18 to TRBJ2-5; no reliable D call. The CDR3 is 15 amino acids. CDR1 is KGHSH and CDR2 is LQKENI in the germline V gene. The V end lost 3 bases, the J end lost 1 base, and 12 bases lay between the germline ends. This chain's CDR3 is CASSPYRKFQETQYF. In nucleotides, the CDR3 is TGTGCCAGCTCACCTTATAGAAAGTTCCAAGAGACCCAGTACTTC.

The chain joins TRBV28 to TRBJ2-7; TRBD2 matches 10 bases. V was pared by 5 bases and J by 3 bases, with 4 bases of the junction left unmatched. Germline V gives CDR1 MDHEN, CDR2 SYDVKM. CDR3 length equals 14 residues. CDR3 residues: CASSTLAGSYEQYF. In nucleotides, the CDR3 is TGTGCCAGCAGTACACTAGCGGGAAGCTACGAGCAGTACTTC.